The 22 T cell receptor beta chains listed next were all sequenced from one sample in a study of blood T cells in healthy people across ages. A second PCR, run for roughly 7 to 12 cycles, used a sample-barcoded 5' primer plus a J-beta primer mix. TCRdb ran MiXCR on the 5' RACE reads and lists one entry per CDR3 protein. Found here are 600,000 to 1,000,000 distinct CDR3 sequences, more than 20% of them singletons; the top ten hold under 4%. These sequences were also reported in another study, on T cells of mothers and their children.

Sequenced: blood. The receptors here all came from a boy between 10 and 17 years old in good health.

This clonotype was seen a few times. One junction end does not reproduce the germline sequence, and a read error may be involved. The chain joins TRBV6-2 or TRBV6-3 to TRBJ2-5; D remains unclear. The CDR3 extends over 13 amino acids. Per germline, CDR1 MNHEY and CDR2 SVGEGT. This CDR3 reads CASSYSVQETQCF. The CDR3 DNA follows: TGTGCCAGCAGTTACTCGGTCCAAGAGACCCAGTGCTTC.

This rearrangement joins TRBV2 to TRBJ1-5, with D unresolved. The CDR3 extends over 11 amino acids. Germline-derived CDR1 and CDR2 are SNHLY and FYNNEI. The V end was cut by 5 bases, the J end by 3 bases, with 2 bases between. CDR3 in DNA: TGTGCCAGCAGTAACAATCAGCCCCAGCATTTT. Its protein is CASSNNQPQHF.

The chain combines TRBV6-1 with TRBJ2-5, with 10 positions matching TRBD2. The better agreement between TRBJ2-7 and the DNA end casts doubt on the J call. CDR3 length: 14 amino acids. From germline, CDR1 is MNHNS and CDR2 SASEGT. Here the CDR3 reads CASNPSGSTYEQYF. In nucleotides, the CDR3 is TGTGCCAGCAATCCTAGCGGGAGTACCTACGAGCAGTACTTC.

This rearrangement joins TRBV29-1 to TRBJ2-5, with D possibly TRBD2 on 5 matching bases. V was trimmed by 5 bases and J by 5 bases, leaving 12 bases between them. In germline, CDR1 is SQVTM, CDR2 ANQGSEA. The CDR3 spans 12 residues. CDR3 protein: CSVKLERETQYF. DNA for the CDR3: TGCAGCGTTAAACTAGAAAGGGAGACCCAGTACTTC. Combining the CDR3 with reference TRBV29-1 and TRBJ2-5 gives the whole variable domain SAVISQKPSRDICQRGTSLTIQCQVDSQVTMMFWYRQQPGQSLTLIATANQGSEATYESGFVIDKFPISRPNLTFSTLTVSNMSPEDSSIYLCSVKLERETQYFGPGTRLLVL.

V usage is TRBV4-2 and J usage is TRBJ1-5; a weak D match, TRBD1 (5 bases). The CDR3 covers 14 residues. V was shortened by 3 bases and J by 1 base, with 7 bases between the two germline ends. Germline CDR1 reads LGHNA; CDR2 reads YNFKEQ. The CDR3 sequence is CASSHAGSNQPQHF. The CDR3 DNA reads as TGTGCCAGCAGCCATGCAGGGAGCAATCAGCCCCAGCATTTT.

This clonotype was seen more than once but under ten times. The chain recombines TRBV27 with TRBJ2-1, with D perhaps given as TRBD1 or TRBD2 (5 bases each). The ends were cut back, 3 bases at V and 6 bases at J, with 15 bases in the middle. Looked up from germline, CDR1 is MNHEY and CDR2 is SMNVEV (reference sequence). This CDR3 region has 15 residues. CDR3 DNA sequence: TGTGCCAGCAGTTTCCACCCCGAGGGGCGCAATGAGCAGTTCTTC. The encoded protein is CASSFHPEGRNEQFF.

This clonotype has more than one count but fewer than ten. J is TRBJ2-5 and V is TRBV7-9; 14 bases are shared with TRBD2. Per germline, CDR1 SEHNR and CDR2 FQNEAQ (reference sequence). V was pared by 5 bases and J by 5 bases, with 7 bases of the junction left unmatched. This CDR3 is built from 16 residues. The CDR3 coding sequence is TGTGCCAGCAGCCGGCGACTAGCGGGGGGGGATGAGACCCAGTACTTC. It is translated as CASSRRLAGGDETQYF.

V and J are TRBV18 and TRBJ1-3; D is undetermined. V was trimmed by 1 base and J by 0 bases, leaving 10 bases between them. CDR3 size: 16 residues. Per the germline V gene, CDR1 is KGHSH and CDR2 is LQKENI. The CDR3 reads CASSPQNSVSGNTIYF. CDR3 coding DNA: TGTGCCAGCTCACCACAGAACAGCGTCTCTGGAAACACCATATATTTT.

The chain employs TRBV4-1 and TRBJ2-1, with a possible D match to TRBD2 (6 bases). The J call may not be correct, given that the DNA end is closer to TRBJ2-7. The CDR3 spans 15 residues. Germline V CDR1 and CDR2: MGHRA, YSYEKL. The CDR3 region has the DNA TGCGCCAGCAGCCAGACCGGGACGGGAGCCTACGAGCAGTACTTC. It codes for CASSQTGTGAYEQYF.

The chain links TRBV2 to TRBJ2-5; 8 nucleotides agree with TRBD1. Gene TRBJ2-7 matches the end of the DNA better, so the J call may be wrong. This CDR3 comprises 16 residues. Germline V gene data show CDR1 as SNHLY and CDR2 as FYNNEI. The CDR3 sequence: CASRRTGLKTAYEQYF. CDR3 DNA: TGTGCCAGCAGAAGGACAGGGCTCAAAACTGCCTACGAGCAGTACTTC.

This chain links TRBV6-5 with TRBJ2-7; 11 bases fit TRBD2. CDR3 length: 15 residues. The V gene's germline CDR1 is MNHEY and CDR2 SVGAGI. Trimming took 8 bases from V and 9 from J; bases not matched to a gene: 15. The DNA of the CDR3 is TGTGCCAGCCGTACGCCCGGGACTAGCGGTAGAATGCAGTACTTC. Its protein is CASRTPGTSGRMQYF.

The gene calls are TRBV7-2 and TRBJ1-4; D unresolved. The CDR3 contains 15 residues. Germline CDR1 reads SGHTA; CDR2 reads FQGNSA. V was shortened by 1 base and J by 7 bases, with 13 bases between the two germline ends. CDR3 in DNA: TGTGCCAGCAGCTTAGAGACAACTCGAGGTGAAAAACTGTTTTTT. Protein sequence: CASSLETTRGEKLFF.

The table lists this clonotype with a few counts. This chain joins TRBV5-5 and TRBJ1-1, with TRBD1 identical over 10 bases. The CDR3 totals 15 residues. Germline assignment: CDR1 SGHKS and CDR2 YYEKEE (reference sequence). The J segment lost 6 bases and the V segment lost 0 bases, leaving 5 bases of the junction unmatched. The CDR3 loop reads CASSLDRDRGSEAFF. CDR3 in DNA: TGTGCCAGCAGCTTGGACCGGGACAGGGGTTCTGAAGCTTTCTTT.

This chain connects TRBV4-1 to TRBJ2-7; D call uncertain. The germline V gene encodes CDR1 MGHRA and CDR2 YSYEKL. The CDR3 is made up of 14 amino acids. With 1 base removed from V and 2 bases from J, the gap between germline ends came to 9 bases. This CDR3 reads CASSQVTQAYEQYF. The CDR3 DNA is TGCGCCAGCAGCCAAGTGACCCAGGCCTACGAGCAGTACTTC.

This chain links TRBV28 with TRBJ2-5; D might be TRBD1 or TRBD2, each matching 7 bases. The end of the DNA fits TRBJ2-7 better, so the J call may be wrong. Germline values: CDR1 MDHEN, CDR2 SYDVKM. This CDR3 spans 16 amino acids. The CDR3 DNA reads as TGTGCCAGCAGCTCCCCCGGGGAGGGGGCTTTTCGCGAGCAGTACTTC. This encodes CASSSPGEGAFREQYF.

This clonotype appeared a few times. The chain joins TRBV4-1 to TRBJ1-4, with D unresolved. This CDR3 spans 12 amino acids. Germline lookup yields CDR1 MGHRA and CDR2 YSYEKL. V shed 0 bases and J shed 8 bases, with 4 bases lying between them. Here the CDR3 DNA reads TGCGCCAGCAGCCAAGATTGGGAAAAACTGTTTTTT. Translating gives CASSQDWEKLFF.

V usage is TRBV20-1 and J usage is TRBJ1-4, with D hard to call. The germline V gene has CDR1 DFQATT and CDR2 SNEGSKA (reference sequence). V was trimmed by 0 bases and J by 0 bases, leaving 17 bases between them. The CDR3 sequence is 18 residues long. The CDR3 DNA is TGCAGTGCTAGAGATTATCAGGAGCGATGGCCAACTAATGAAAAACTGTTTTTT. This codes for CSARDYQERWPTNEKLFF.

The CDR3 spells CASSIRTGPYEQYF. Written as DNA, the CDR3 is TGTGCCAGTAGTATAAGGACGGGGCCCTACGAGCAGTACTTC. J is TRBJ2-5 and V is TRBV19, with D possibly being TRBD1 or TRBD2 (5 bases each). The tail of the sequence fits TRBJ2-7 better, so the J call may be wrong. Germline V lookup: CDR1 LNHDA, CDR2 SQIVND (reference sequence). The CDR3 spans 14 residues.

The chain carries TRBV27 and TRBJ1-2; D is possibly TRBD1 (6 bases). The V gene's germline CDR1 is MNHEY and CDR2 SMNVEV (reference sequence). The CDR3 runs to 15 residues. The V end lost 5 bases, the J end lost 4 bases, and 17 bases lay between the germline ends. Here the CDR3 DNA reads TGTGCCAGCAGTCCTGGCTGGACAGCCCGCTATGGCTACACCTTC. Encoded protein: CASSPGWTARYGYTF.

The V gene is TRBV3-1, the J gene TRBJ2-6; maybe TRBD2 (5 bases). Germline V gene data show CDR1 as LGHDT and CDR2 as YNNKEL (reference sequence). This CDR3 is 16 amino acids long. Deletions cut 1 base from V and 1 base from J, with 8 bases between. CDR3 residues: CASSQARGSGANVLTF. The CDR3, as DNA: TGTGCCAGCAGCCAAGCCCGAGGGTCTGGGGCCAACGTCCTGACTTTC.

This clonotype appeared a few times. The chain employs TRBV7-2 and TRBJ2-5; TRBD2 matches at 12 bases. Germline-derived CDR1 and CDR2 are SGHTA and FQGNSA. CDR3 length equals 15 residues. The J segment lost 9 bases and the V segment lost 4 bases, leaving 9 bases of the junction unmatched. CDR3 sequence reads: CASSSGLAGRLAQYF. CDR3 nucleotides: TGTGCCAGCAGCTCAGGACTAGCGGGAAGATTGGCCCAGTACTTC. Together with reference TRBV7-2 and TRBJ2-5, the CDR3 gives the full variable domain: GAGVSQSPSNKVTEKGKDVELRCDPISGHTALYWYRQSLGQGLEFLIYFQGNSAPDKSGLPSDRFSAERTGGSVSTLTIQRTQQEDSAVYLCASSSGLAGRLAQYFGPGTRLLVL.

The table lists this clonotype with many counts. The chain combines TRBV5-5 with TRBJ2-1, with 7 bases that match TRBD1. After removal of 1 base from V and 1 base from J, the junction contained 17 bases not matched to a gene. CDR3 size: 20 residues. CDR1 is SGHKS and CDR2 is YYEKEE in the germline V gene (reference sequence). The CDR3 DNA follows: TGTGCCAGCAGCTTGCAAAGTTTCCGATCGACAGGGATGTCCTACAATGAGCAGTTCTTC. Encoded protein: CASSLQSFRSTGMSYNEQFF. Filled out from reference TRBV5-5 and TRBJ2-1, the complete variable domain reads DAGVTQSPTHLIKTRGQQVTLRCSPISGHKSVSWYQQVLGQGPQFIFQYYEKEERGRGNFPDRFSARQFPNYSSELNVNALLLGDSALYLCASSLQSFRSTGMSYNEQFFGPGTRLTVL.